This TCR beta chain comes out of a study of monozygotic twins with inflammatory bowel disease. Making each TCR library took 3,000 to 4,500 ng of total RNA. Following a re-call of the 5' RACE reads, TCRdb has one entry per CDR3 protein and lacks DNA. This sample's table reports fewer than 400,000 distinct CDR3 sequences. Phlebotomy per donor yielded a single 2.5 ml blood sample. Germline-derived CDR1 and CDR2 are ENHRY and SYGVKD. The CDR3 consists of 18 residues. This clonotype was obtained from a human donor with ulcerative colitis or Crohn's disease, or a healthy co-twin of an affected twin (not recorded which). The sequencing input was blood. The gene calls are TRBV10-3 and TRBJ2-3; without DNA, the TCRdb call of TRBD2 cannot be checked. This CDR3 reads CAISEKPAGASRADTQYF.